Described below is a single T cell receptor beta chain sequence and its context. Its target antigen remains unknown. No base qualities exist here, and no much larger clone lies one base off it. The CDR3 runs 15 residues from the cysteine to the phenylalanine. The retained sequence is limited to the CDR3, 45 bases, with the frame set at the first base. As encoded in the germline V gene (reference sequence), CDR1 is LNHDA while CDR2 is SQIVND. Trimming takes 6 bases from V and 3 bases from J, and the germline ends sit 17 bases apart. At one collaborating source in Seattle, patients were enrolled during active infection and were followed longitudinally through the course of disease. Each collaborating institution followed its own protocols to collect whole blood in K2EDTA tubes. Collaborator samples were shipped for TCRbeta analysis as frozen whole blood, isolated PBMCs, or DNA extracted from either sample type.

The source of the sample is a study of blood T cell repertoires in COVID-19 (dated by TCRdb to 2019 to 2021). For context, the study as a whole: Samples covering the acute and convalescent phases of COVID-19 were provided by collaborators in the United States, Italy and Spain. The prospective study material was composed of cDNA or gDNA derived from T cells, B-cell-depleted T cells, or PBMCs. Deeply sampled blood TCRbeta repertoires from subjects exposed to, actively infected with, or recovered from COVID-19 were included in the dataset. The repertoires were made available in a free public database intended to serve as a resource for research on the immune response to SARS-CoV-2. The samples were drawn from the first 160 participants of the ongoing ImmuneRACE study and from 1,254 subjects provided by 6 global collaborators. A de-identified subject ID, COVID-19 status, age in years and sex were almost always included in the sample metadata. Where available, HLA class I and class II types were obtained from metadata supplied by the sample provider rather than from assay-based typing. Study-level results and caveats: How much clinical and demographic metadata was included differed by source and by participant, and the metadata was provided uncurated.

TCRbeta CDR3 regions were amplified from genomic DNA using the immunoSEQ Assay, a bias-controlled multiplex PCR. The authors' analysis ran thus. The number of nucleated cells in each sample was estimated by amplification of reference gene primers within the assay. To quantify the absolute abundance of each unique TCRbeta CDR3 rearrangement, sequence reads were collapsed and filtered. For each sample, productive Simpson clonality was calculated as the square root of Simpson's diversity index across productive rearrangements. TCRdb provides this immuneACCESS table in a form limited to in-frame rearrangements. Some clones are lacking; in checked studies, under half of them reflect an unresolved V gene, and why the rest are absent is not known. The V and J calls and the clone size are those of that table, but D and trimming were determined from the DNA. Present in this sample are roughly 160,000 clones, about 88% of which were seen just once. The ten most abundant clones make up about 5.8% of the sample.

The chain joins TRBV19 to TRBJ1-1; matching of 6 bases hints at TRBD1 as the D gene. Sequencing input: peripheral blood. This receptor was obtained from a woman aged 45 to 65 with COVID-19, enrolled during active disease. The DNA is TGTGCCAGTAGGCAACCACAGGGCCGCTACACTGAAGCTTTCTTT. Its coded protein is CASRQPQGRYTEAFF.